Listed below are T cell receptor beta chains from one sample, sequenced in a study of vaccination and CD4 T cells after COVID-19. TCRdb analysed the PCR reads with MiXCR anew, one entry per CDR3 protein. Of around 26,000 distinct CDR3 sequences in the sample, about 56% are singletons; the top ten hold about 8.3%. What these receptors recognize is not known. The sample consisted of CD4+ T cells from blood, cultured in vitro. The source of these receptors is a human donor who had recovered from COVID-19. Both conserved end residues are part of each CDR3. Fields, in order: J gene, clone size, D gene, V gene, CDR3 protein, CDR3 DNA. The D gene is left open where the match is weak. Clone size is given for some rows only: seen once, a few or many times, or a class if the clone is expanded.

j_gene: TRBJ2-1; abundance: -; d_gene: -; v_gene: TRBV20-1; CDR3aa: CSAREASNEQFF; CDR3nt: TGCAGTGCTAGAGAGGCCTCGAATGAGCAGTTCTTC
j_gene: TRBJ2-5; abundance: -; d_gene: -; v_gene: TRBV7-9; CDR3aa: CASSLVGSAQETQYF; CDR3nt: TGTGCCAGCAGCTTAGTCGGGTCAGCTCAAGAGACCCAGTACTTC
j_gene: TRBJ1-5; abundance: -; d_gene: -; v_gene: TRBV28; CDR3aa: CASSLSAPGGQPQHF; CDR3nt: TGTGCCAGCAGTTTATCGGCCCCTGGGGGTCAGCCCCAGCATTTT
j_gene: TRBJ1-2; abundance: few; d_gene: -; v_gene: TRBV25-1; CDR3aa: CASSDPNSVNYGYTF; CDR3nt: TGTGCCAGCAGTGACCCCAATTCGGTTAACTATGGCTACACCTTC
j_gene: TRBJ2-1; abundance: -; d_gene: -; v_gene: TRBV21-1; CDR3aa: CASSKTAGGPYDEQFF; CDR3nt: TGTGCCAGCAGCAAGACCGCGGGAGGGCCGTATGATGAGCAGTTCTTC
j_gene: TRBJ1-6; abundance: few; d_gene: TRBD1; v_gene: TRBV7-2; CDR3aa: CASSHRGQPLHF; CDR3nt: TGTGCCAGCAGCCACAGGGGTCAACCCCTCCACTTT
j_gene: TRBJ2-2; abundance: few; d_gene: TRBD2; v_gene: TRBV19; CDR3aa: CASSLKWGLANTGELFF; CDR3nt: TGTGCCAGTAGTCTAAAGTGGGGACTAGCGAACACCGGGGAGCTGTTTTTT
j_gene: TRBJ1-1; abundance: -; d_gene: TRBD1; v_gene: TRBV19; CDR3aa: CASSIRQGGTEAFF; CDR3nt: TGTGCCAGTAGTATTCGACAGGGGGGCACTGAAGCTTTCTTT
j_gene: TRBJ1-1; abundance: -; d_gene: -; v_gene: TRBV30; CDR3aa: CAWSHKGTGEAFF; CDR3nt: TGTGCCTGGAGCCACAAGGGAACCGGGGAAGCTTTCTTT
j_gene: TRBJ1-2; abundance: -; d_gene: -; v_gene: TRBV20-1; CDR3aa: CSARDHGTVTNYGYTF; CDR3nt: TGCAGTGCTAGAGACCACGGGACCGTCACTAACTATGGCTACACCTTC
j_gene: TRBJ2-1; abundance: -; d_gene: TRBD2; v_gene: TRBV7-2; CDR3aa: CASSRLAVSYNEQFF; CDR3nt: TGTGCCAGCAGCAGACTAGCGGTTTCCTACAATGAGCAGTTCTTC
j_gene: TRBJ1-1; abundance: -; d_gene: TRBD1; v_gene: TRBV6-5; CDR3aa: CASSYKRQGNTEAFF; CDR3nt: TGTGCCAGCAGTTATAAGAGACAGGGGAACACTGAAGCTTTCTTT
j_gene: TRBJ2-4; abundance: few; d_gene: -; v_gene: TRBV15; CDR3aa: CATSRGTENIQYF; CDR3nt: TGTGCCACCAGCAGAGGGACAGAAAACATTCAGTACTTC
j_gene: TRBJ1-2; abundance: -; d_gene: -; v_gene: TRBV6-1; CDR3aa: CASRAPGEPRGYTF; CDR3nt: TGTGCCAGCAGGGCCCCAGGGGAGCCTCGGGGCTACACCTTC
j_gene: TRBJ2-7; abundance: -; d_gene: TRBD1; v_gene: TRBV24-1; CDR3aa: CATSDGTGVSEQYF; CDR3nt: TGTGCCACCAGTGATGGGACAGGGGTCTCCGAGCAGTACTTC
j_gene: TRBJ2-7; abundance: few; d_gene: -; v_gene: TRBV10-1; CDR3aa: CASSVDYEQYF; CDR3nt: TGCGCCAGCAGTGTCGACTACGAGCAGTACTTC
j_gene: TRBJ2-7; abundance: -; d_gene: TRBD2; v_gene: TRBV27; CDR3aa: CASSFDSGRGSEQYF; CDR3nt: TGTGCCAGCAGTTTCGATAGCGGGAGGGGGTCCGAGCAGTACTTC
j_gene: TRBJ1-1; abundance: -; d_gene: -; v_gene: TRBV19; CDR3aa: CASSPAGAEAFF; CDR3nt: TGTGCCAGTAGCCCCGCGGGGGCTGAAGCTTTCTTT
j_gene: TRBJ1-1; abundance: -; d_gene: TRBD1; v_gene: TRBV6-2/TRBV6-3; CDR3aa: CASSPAGTGKLRTEAFF; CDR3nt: TGTGCCAGCAGTCCAGCCGGGACAGGGAAACTCAGGACTGAAGCTTTCTTT
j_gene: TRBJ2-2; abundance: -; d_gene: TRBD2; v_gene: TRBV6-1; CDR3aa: CASSPRRLAGGPGELFF; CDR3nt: TGTGCCAGCTCCCCGAGGCGTCTAGCGGGAGGTCCCGGGGAGCTGTTTTTT
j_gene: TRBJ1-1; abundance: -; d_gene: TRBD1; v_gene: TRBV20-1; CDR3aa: CSARGRGRAFF; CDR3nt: TGCAGTGCCCGAGGCAGGGGGCGGGCTTTCTTT
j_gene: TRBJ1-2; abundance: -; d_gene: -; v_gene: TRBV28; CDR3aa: CASSWTDYGYTF; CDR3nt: TGTGCCAGCAGTTGGACTGACTATGGCTACACCTTC
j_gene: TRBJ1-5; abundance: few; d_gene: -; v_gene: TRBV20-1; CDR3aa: CSASTGFYSNQPQHF; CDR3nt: TGCAGTGCTTCCACAGGGTTCTATAGCAATCAGCCCCAGCATTTT
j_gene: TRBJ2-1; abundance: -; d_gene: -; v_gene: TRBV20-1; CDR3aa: CSASIRVGEQFF; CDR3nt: TGCAGTGCTAGTATCAGGGTTGGTGAGCAGTTCTTC
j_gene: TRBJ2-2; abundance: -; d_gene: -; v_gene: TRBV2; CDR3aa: CASRGVLNTGELFF; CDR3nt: TGTGCCAGCAGAGGGGTCTTGAACACCGGGGAGCTGTTTTTT
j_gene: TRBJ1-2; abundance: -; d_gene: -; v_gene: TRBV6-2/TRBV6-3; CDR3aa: CASKDGGVIYGYTF; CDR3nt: TGTGCCAGCAAGGACGGGGGCGTAATCTATGGCTACACCTTC
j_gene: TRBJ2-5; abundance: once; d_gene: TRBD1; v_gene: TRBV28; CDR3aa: CASSPSSTGGKTQYF; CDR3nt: TGTGCCAGCAGTCCCAGCTCGACAGGGGGCAAGACCCAGTACTTC
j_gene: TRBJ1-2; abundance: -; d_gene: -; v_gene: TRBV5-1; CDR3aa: CASSSNTANYGYTF; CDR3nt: TGCGCCAGCAGCTCAAACACAGCTAACTATGGCTACACCTTC
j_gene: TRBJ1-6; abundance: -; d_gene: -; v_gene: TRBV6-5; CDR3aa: CASSYSIGGPITPLHF; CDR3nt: TGTGCCAGCAGTTACTCAATCGGGGGACCGATCACACCCCTCCACTTT
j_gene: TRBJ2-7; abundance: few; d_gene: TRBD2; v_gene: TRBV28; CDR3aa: CASSFRTGGAGGPYEQYF; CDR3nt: TGTGCCAGCAGTTTCCGTACAGGGGGAGCGGGAGGGCCCTACGAGCAGTACTTC
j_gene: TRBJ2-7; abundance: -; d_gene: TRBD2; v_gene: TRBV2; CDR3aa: CASRSGGYYEQYF; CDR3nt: TGTGCCAGCAGGTCGGGAGGCTACTACGAGCAGTACTTC
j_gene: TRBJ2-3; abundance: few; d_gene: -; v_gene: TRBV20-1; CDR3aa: CSQLIDSGTDTQYF; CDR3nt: TGCAGCCAATTGATAGACAGCGGCACAGATACGCAGTATTTT
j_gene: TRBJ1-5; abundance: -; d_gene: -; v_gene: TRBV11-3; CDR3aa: CASIPREGDQPQHF; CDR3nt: TGTGCCAGCATCCCCCGCGAGGGGGATCAGCCCCAGCATTTT
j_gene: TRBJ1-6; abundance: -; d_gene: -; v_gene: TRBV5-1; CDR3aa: CASSLGGMDSPLHF; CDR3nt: TGCGCCAGCAGCTTGGGAGGGATGGATTCACCCCTCCACTTT
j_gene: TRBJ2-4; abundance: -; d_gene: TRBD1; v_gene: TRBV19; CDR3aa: CASRRTGVNIQYF; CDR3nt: TGTGCCAGTAGAAGGACAGGTGTCAACATTCAGTACTTC
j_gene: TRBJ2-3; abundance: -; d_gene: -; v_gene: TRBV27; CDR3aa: CASSPPYTQYF; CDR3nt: TGTGCCAGCAGTCCTCCCTATACGCAGTATTTT
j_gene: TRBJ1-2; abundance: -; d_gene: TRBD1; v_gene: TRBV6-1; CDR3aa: CASSITGGPPNYGYTF; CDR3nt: TGTGCCAGCAGTATAACAGGGGGCCCCCCTAACTATGGCTACACCTTC
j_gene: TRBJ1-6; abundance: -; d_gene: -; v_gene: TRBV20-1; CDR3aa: CSAREGRISYNSPLHF; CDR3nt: TGCAGTGCTAGAGAGGGGAGGATCTCCTATAATTCACCCCTCCACTTT
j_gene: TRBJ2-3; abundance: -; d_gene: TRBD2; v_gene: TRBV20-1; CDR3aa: CSAASGTSGDTDTQYF; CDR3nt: TGCAGTGCTGCCTCCGGGACTAGCGGGGACACAGATACGCAGTATTTT
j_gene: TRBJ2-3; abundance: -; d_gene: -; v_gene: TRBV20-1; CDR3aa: CSASGRLVGTDTQYF; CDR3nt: TGCAGTGCCAGTGGGCGACTAGTCGGCACAGATACGCAGTATTTT